This entry describes one TCR beta chain. What it binds is not known. A much bigger clone sits one base away, suggesting this may be a read error. Amplification of TCR alpha and beta CDR3 regions from RNA used iRepertoire nested multiplex PCR. TCRdb reprocessed the multiplex PCR reads via MiXCR and lists one record per CDR3 protein. The sample yields 150,000 to 200,000 distinct CDR3 sequences, over 40% seen once. The data belong to a study of glioma-infiltrating T cells. Points from the study as a whole: Tissue-blood divergence was below expectation in non-neoplastic patients, above in gliomas. CDR3 overlap between tissue and blood was very small.

CDR3 length equals 13 residues. V dropped 0 bases and J dropped 7 bases, with 7 bases sitting between them. Germline lookup yields CDR1 WSHSY and CDR2 SAAADI. The sample was glioma tissue, nonneoplastic brain tissue, or PBMCs (not recorded which). The genes are TRBV10-2 and TRBJ2-1; D unresolved. The receptor was isolated from a human donor with low-grade glioma or glioblastoma, undergoing nonglioma brain surgery, or in good health (not recorded which). The CDR3 DNA sequence: TGCGCCAGCAGTGAGTCGACTCTAAATGAGCAGTTCTTC. This codes for CASSESTLNEQFF.